One sample yielded the 3 T cell receptor beta chains listed below, sequenced in a study of blood T cells in healthy people across ages. A sample-barcoded 5' primer and a J-beta primer mix were used in a second PCR of about 6 to 11 cycles. TCRdb passed the 5' RACE reads through MiXCR, listing each CDR3 protein once. The sample records around 1,500,000 distinct CDR3 sequences, 28% being singletons. Specimen: blood. The receptors were gathered from a woman aged 25 to 45 in good health.

This clonotype was seen ten or more times. V usage is TRBV12-3 or TRBV12-4 and J usage is TRBJ2-7; possible D gene TRBD1, 6 bases. V lost 5 bases and J 0 bases, leaving 14 bases between the germline ends. The CDR3 spans 15 residues. CDR3 residues: CASSPWRGGSYEQYF. DNA of the CDR3: TGTGCCAGCAGTCCCTGGAGAGGGGGCTCCTACGAGCAGTACTTC.

The sample holds many counts of this clonotype. V usage is TRBV5-1 and J usage is TRBJ1-2; weak D call: TRBD1 (6 bases). V lost 0 bases, J lost 2 bases, and 11 bases lay in between. The germline gives CDR1 SGHRS, CDR2 YFSETQ. CDR3 length: 15 amino acids. CDR3 nucleotides: TGCGCCAGCAGCTTGGAACCGGGGGCGAACTATGGCTACACCTTC. This encodes CASSLEPGANYGYTF.

As to this clonotype: Relative to the germline gene, one junction end is altered; a read error may explain this. The genes are TRBV6-2 or TRBV6-3 and TRBJ2-1, with D maybe TRBD1 (6 bases). Germline loops: CDR1 MNHEY, CDR2 SVGEGT. The CDR3 consists of 14 residues. CDR3 coding DNA: TGTGCCAGCGGCCGGGACAATCCCTACAGTGAGCAGTTCTTC. Its protein is CASGRDNPYSEQFF.